This T cell receptor (beta chain) was captured by sequencing in a study of cytomegalovirus exposure and HLA in healthy donors. Study-level points and caveats: For cytomegalovirus status, the classifier reportedly gave diagnoses with high specificity and sensitivity. In the analysis, some V segments, TRBV6-2 and TRBV6-3 included, were excluded as indistinguishable.

Worth noting for this clone: What it binds is not known.

Primers: 60 Vbeta forward and 13 Jbeta reverse. The table came from immunoSEQ multiplex PCR; TCRdb's copy has only in-frame clones and leaves some out. Altogether around 120,000 clones are present, about 63% being singletons, with the ten largest covering over 1.5%. The germline V gene has CDR1 MDHEN and CDR2 SYDVKM. The CDR3 runs to 16 residues. Trimming stripped 4 bases from V and 5 bases from J, with 20 bases between. Sample: PBMCs. The TCR comes from a man aged 30 to 39 in good health and CMV-seropositive. V usage is TRBV28 and J usage is TRBJ2-5; possible D gene TRBD1, 5 bases. The CDR3 region has the DNA TGTGCCAGCAGTTCACCCGAAAGGGGCTGGGCGGAGACCCAGTACTTC. Translation: CASSSPERGWAETQYF.